This T cell receptor beta chain was profiled in a study of tumor-infiltrating lymphocytes in primary liver carcinoma (dated by TCRdb to about 2017). General notes on the study: Hepatocellular carcinoma (four) or combined HCC and intrahepatic cholangiocarcinoma (one) was present in the five patients, who were three men and two women aged 30 to 69 years. The five patients had tumors of stage T1-T3 N0M0, with maximum diameters ranging from roughly 4.2 to 10 cm. Samples yielded roughly 3.5 to 7.13 million productive TCRbeta reads; read depth did not differ significantly between tissue types. Across five regions of each liver tumor, along with adjacent normal tissue and blood, the study brought together TCRbeta repertoire sequencing, expression microarrays and whole-exome sequencing. A total of 35 specimens from 5 patients underwent TCRbeta repertoire sequencing, comprising around 25 tumor regions, 5 adjacent noncancerous liver tissues and 5 peripheral blood samples. To link TCRbeta repertoire diversity with the local molecular phenotype, the roughly 26 tumor region samples were profiled using Agilent mRNA microarrays. Repertoires from technical replicates were highly reproducible, with mean shared-clone rates roughly 0.87 and correlation coefficients above 0.98.

A constant-region primer and ProtoScript II reverse transcriptase were used to reverse-transcribe TCRbeta-specific cDNA from approximately 550 ng total RNA. Three nested multiplex PCR rounds, following a slightly modified ARM-PCR procedure, were used to build the TCRbeta libraries. Each of the first two PCR rounds ran for approximately 10 cycles and used multiplex TRBV1-TRBV30 forward primers together with a Cbeta reverse primer. Sample barcodes and Illumina adapters were added in a final 25-cycle PCR using Deep VentR polymerase. Before sequencing, amplicons between 200 and 500 bp were purified from gel using a QIAquick gel extraction kit. An Illumina HiSeq 2500 was used to sequence the TCRbeta amplicons with 250-bp paired-end reads. Per the original workflow: Trimmomatic v0.33 was used to quality-trim the reads, and FLASH v1.2.11 was used to merge paired reads so that full CDR3 sequences could be recovered. V, D and J germline segments were assigned to the rearranged TCRbeta sequences by MiGEC v1.2.1b. Clonotype statistics and Shannon-Wiener diversity indices were calculated with VDJtools v1.0.0. Except for diversity analysis, only each sample's 250 most abundant clonotypes were used in subsequent analyses to reduce sampling bias. In-frame beta chains were kept once TCRdb had trimmed the public reads at Q25 with fastp and called clones with MiXCR. Identical CDR3 protein sequences are pooled into one entry, listed with their most common genes and DNA. These V and J calls are TCRdb output, not the study's own analysis. The sample table lists approximately 120,000 distinct CDR3 sequences, 64% of them with a count of one. In total, the top ten clones hold roughly 8% of the sample.

Taken from the germline V gene, the CDR1 and CDR2 loops are SGHAT and FQNNGV. The CDR3 is 13 residues long, ends included. In the case of this clonotype: No cognate antigen has been identified for it. This CDR3 is missing its conserved last phenylalanine or tryptophan, likely due to a read error. It is unclear where the CDR3 begins or ends on the DNA, so no DNA is shown, and the CDR3 is as TCRdb lists it.

The paper as a whole reports these results and caveats: Only roughly 7-24% of top clones appeared in all five regions of a tumor, which suggests that tumor-infiltrating T cells are spatially heterogeneous. Bulk unsorted samples precluded comparing CD4+ and CD8+ T cell repertoires. Because sequencing covered only the TCR beta chain and unpaired alpha chains were not captured, true repertoire diversity is likely underestimated. With just 4 or 5 patients in the study, the authors point out that the findings should be validated in a larger study. Repertoire overlap was higher between tumor regions (mean roughly 35%) than tumor-adjacent (17%) or tumor-blood (14%) pairs, consistent with antigen-driven expansion. Compared with blood, tumors had a significantly larger share of the repertoire taken up by the top 250 clones (p = 0.039).

Total RNA and DNA were co-extracted without cell sorting from 20-30 mg of bulk tissue using the AllPrep DNA/RNA mini kit. Between late 2015 and March 2016, a handful of patients in China with histopathologically diagnosed primary liver carcinoma had surgical resection. At the time of sampling, the patients were treatment-naive and had chronic HBV infection. Five spatially separated regions were sampled from each tumor: the superior, inferior, left-lateral and right-lateral poles, plus the tumor centre. According to histology, viable tumor cells made up more than 80% of every tumor sample. Fresh tumor and adjacent tissue pieces were bisected; one half was stored in RNAlater at -80°C, the other sent for histology.

Sequencing was performed on liver tumor tissue from sampling region 3. The sample's cell subset or site label, decoded: tumor region T3, left-lateral pole. The chain couples TRBV11-2 to TRBJ2-7; TRBD1, the table's D call, was not compared with the DNA. The sequence was obtained from a woman aged 55 to 70 with primary liver carcinoma and hepatitis B virus infection. CDR3 sequence: CASSPEGIREQYI.